This is a list of T cell receptor beta chains from one sample in a study of technical replicates of blood from a few donors. Using immunoSEQ multiplex PCR, the repertoire was profiled, and TCRdb retains in-frame clones only, with some absent. The table includes roughly 79,000 clones, 96% detected once. The sample comprised T cells isolated from PBMCs. The receptors stem from a human donor in good health. The CDR3 runs from the conserved cysteine through the conserved F or W. D genes are given only for firm matches. Clone sizes are given selectively: once, few, many, or a class where the clone is expanded.

abundance,j_gene,d_gene,v_gene,CDR3nt,CDR3aa
.,TRBJ2-4,.,TRBV9,TGTGCCAGCAGCGTAGGACTAGTTTCTGACATTCAGTACTTC,CASSVGLVSDIQYF
.,TRBJ2-7,TRBD1,TRBV6-5,TGTGCCAGCAGTCGGCTGGGACAGGCTTCCTACGAGCAGTACTTC,CASSRLGQASYEQYF
.,TRBJ2-7,TRBD2,TRBV30,TGTGCCTGGGAGGTCCTAAACTTAGCGGGAGGGCAAGGCGAGCAGTACTTC,CAWEVLNLAGGQGEQYF
.,TRBJ1-3,.,TRBV6-1,TGTGCCAGCAGTGTGGCAGGGTTTGGAAACACCATATATTTT,CASSVAGFGNTIYF
.,TRBJ2-5,TRBD2,TRBV7-2,TGTGCCAGCAGCTTAACACTAGCGAGTCAAGAGACCCAGTACTTC,CASSLTLASQETQYF
.,TRBJ2-2,TRBD1,TRBV10-3,TGTGCCATCAGTAGGGAACAGGGGACCGGGGAGCTGTTTTTT,CAISREQGTGELFF
.,TRBJ2-7,.,TRBV18,TGTGCCAGCTCACCTGGAGGCGTCTCCTACGAGCAGTACTTC,CASSPGGVSYEQYF
.,TRBJ2-5,TRBD2,TRBV19,TGTGCCAGTAGTATTCCCTATGCGGGAGCAGAGACCCAGTACTTC,CASSIPYAGAETQYF
.,TRBJ2-1,.,TRBV5-1,TGCGCCAGCAGCTTGTCTCCAGGGGACTACAATGAGCAGTTCTTC,CASSLSPGDYNEQFF
.,TRBJ2-3,TRBD2,TRBV5-1,TGCGCCAGCAATCCGCGAGCGGGAGCTGGCACAGATACGCAGTATTTT,CASNPRAGAGTDTQYF
.,TRBJ2-1,TRBD1,TRBV19,TGTGCCAGCAACAGGGGGGTGGACAATGAGCAGTTCTTC,CASNRGVDNEQFF
.,TRBJ2-7,TRBD1,TRBV6-1,TGTGCCAGCAGTGATAGGACAGGGGTCGCCTACGAGCAGTACTTC,CASSDRTGVAYEQYF
.,TRBJ2-5,.,TRBV7-2,TGTGCCAGCAGCTTAGGCCAACGGGAGACCCAGTACTTC,CASSLGQRETQYF
.,TRBJ2-2,TRBD1,TRBV7-2,TGTGCCAGCAGCTTAGCGTTAGGGGGCAGCACCGGGGAGCTGTTTTTT,CASSLALGGSTGELFF
.,TRBJ2-1,.,TRBV6-5,TGTGCCAGCAGTTCCTGGATGACTAATGAGCAGTTCTTC,CASSSWMTNEQFF
.,TRBJ2-7,TRBD2,TRBV28,TGTGCCAGCAGTTCTCTGGGACTAGCTCGCCACGAGCAGTACTTC,CASSSLGLARHEQYF
once,TRBJ2-3,TRBD2,TRBV27,TGTGCCAGCCTCGGGATAGCGGGAGTGGGGGATACGCAGTATTTT,CASLGIAGVGDTQYF
.,TRBJ2-6,TRBD1,TRBV23-1,TGCGCCAGCAGTCATCCCGGGACAGGGTCCTCTGGGGCCAACGTCCTGACTTTC,CASSHPGTGSSGANVLTF
.,TRBJ2-3,.,TRBV29-1,TGCAGCGTTGAACTCTACACAGATACGCAGTATTTT,CSVELYTDTQYF
.,TRBJ2-5,TRBD2,TRBV6-5,TGTGCCAGCAGGGGCCTAGCGGGAGGGCAAGAGACCCAGTACTTC,CASRGLAGGQETQYF
.,TRBJ2-2,.,TRBV5-1,TGCGCCAGCAGAGCCGGGACAAAGAACACCGGGGAGCTGTTTTTT,CASRAGTKNTGELFF
.,TRBJ1-4,.,TRBV30,TGTGCCTCTTACTACGGTGCAACTAATGAAAAACTGTTTTTT,CASYYGATNEKLFF
.,TRBJ2-3,.,TRBV4-3,TGCGCCAGCAGCCAAGACTTAACAGCCACAGATACGCAGTATTTT,CASSQDLTATDTQYF
.,TRBJ2-2,.,TRBV5-6,TGTGCCAGCAGCTTCCAGGGTGACACCGGGGAGCTGTTTTTT,CASSFQGDTGELFF
.,TRBJ1-2,TRBD1,TRBV7-9,TGTGCCAGCCTTGACAGGGGGTATGGCTACACCTTC,CASLDRGYGYTF
.,TRBJ2-5,.,TRBV27,TGTGCCAGCAGTTTCGGACAGCCCCAGACCCAGTACTTC,CASSFGQPQTQYF
.,TRBJ1-3,.,TRBV18,TGTGCCAGCTCAACCTACGTGGACACCATATATTTT,CASSTYVDTIYF
.,TRBJ2-7,TRBD2,TRBV27,TGTGCCAGCAGTTTATTCAGCGGGAGTCTCTACGAGCAGTACTTC,CASSLFSGSLYEQYF